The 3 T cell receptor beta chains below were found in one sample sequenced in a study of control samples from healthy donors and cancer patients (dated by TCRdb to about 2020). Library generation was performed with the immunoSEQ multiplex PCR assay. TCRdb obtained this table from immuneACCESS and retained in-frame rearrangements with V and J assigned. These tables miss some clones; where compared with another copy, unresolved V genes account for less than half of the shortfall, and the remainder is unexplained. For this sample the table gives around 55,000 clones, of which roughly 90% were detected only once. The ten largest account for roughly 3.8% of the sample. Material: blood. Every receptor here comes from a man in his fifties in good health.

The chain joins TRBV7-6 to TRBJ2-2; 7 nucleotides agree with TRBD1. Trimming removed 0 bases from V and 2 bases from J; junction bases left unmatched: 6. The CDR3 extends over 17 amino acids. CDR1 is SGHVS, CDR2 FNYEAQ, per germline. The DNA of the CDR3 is TGTGCCAGCAGCTTAGCGACAGGGACCGCCAACACCGGGGAGCTGTTTTTT. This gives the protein CASSLATGTANTGELFF.

CDR3 sequence (DNA): TGTGCCAGTACCCGGACGCCCCAAACCTACGAGCAGTACTTC. Translating it yields CASTRTPQTYEQYF. The rearrangement uses TRBV28 and TRBJ2-7; no definite D call. The V and J ends lost 9 bases and 2 bases respectively, with 17 bases between them. Germline CDR1 is MDHEN and CDR2 is SYDVKM. This CDR3 contains 14 residues.

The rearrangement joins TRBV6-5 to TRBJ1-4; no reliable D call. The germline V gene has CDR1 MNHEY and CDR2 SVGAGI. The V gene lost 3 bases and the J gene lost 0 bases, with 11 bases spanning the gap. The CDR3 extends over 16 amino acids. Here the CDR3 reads CASSYGKSATNEKLFF. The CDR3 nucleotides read TGTGCCAGCAGTTATGGTAAATCAGCAACTAATGAAAAACTGTTTTTT.